This is a list of T cell receptor beta chains from one sample in a study of beta chain features in type 1 diabetes. Method: immunoSEQ multiplex PCR; TCRdb's copy keeps in-frame clones and lacks some. The data hold more than 550,000 clones, with roughly 13% observed a single time. The sample consisted of naive CD4+ T cells from blood. These receptors all come from a man aged 18 to 35 with type 1 diabetes. Each CDR3 is given with its conserved first and last residue. The order of the fields is CDR3 protein, CDR3 DNA, D gene, V gene, J gene, clone size. A D gene is named only where the DNA matches it firmly. Only part of the rows carry a size: once, few, many, or a class if the clone is expanded.

CASSEGVWGYTF	TGTGCCAGCAGTGAAGGGGTCTGGGGCTACACCTTC	-	TRBV2	TRBJ1-2	-
CASTSKGGPSGYTF	TGTGCCAGCACCTCTAAAGGCGGGCCCAGCGGCTACACCTTC	-	TRBV6-5	TRBJ1-2	-
CASSVGEYGYTF	TGTGCCAGCTCGGTAGGAGAGTATGGCTACACCTTC	-	TRBV6-5	TRBJ1-2	-
CASSRGDPGNTIYF	TGTGCCAGCAGCCGCGGGGACCCTGGAAACACCATATATTTT	-	TRBV7-2	TRBJ1-3	few
CASSFASSDTQYF	TGTGCCAGCAGCTTCGCGAGCTCAGATACGCAGTATTTT	-	TRBV7-9	TRBJ2-3	-
CASSQDKGAGANVLTF	TGTGCCAGCAGCCAAGATAAGGGTGCCGGGGCCAACGTCCTGACTTTC	-	TRBV4-2	TRBJ2-6	-
CASSPLHREGAGELFF	TGTGCCAGCTCACCTCTGCACAGGGAAGGTGCCGGGGAGCTGTTTTTT	-	TRBV18	TRBJ2-2	-
CASSSQGDQPQHF	TGTGCCAGCAGCTCCCAGGGAGATCAGCCCCAGCATTTT	-	TRBV7-9	TRBJ1-5	-
CASSQAGQGDQPQHF	TGCGCCAGCAGCCAAGCTGGACAGGGCGATCAGCCCCAGCATTTT	TRBD1	TRBV4-1	TRBJ1-5	few
CASSPAGTSRDEQFF	TGTGCCAGCAGCCCCGCTGGGACTAGCAGGGATGAGCAGTTCTTC	TRBD2	TRBV5-6	TRBJ2-1	few
CASSRAGGQGKIEQYF	TGTGCCAGCAGCCGAGCTGGGGGACAGGGTAAGATCGAGCAGTACTTC	TRBD1	TRBV7-2	TRBJ2-7	few
CASSLVRGDEQYF	TGTGCCAGCAGCTTAGTAAGGGGGGACGAGCAGTACTTC	-	TRBV11-2	TRBJ2-7	few
CASSYPGGDEKLFF	TGTGCCAGCAGTTACCCAGGGGGTGATGAAAAACTGTTTTTT	TRBD1	TRBV28	TRBJ1-4	-
CASSNTGYGEQYF	TGCGCCAGCAGCAACACAGGGTACGGCGAGCAGTACTTC	-	TRBV4-3	TRBJ2-7	-
CAWSVSEAFF	TGTGCCTGGAGTGTAAGTGAAGCTTTCTTT	-	TRBV30	TRBJ1-1	few
CASSLTSGTGLNTEAFF	TGTGCCAGCAGCTTAACCTCCGGGACAGGGTTGAACACTGAAGCTTTCTTT	TRBD1	TRBV7-9	TRBJ1-1	-
CASSSDRAATEAFF	TGTGCCAGCAGCTCGGACAGGGCGGCGACTGAAGCTTTCTTT	TRBD1	TRBV7-2	TRBJ1-1	few
CASSLRQGTDTQYF	TGTGCCAGCAGCTTAAGACAGGGCACAGATACGCAGTATTTT	-	TRBV11-3	TRBJ2-3	-
CASSQEPGQGVSGYTF	TGTGCCAGCAGCCAGGAACCGGGACAGGGTGTTAGTGGCTACACCTTC	TRBD1	TRBV4-2	TRBJ1-2	-
CASATAGVAYEQYF	TGTGCCAGCGCTACAGCCGGGGTTGCCTACGAGCAGTACTTC	-	TRBV11-2	TRBJ2-7	few
CASSRQGSGVDEQFF	TGTGCCAGCAGCCGACAGGGGTCGGGGGTCGATGAGCAGTTCTTC	TRBD1	TRBV14	TRBJ2-1	-